A single sample gave rise to the 20 T cell receptor beta chains below, sequenced in a study of regulatory T cells in long-lasting Graves disease (dated by TCRdb to the early 2020s). The time point label, as the study defines it: newly diagnosed GD, antithyroid drugs for less than 3 months. For both TCR sequencing and RNA sequencing, RNA was extracted from PBMCs using TRIzol. The library was obtained by multiplex PCR. The listed sequencing device is Illumina HiSeq 4000. CDR3 regions were amplified by Arm-PCR with iRepertoire HTBI primers to construct TCR beta libraries. Using fastp at Q25 and MiXCR, TCRdb reprocessed the public reads and kept productive beta chains. Each record represents a unique CDR3 protein, reported with the most common genes and DNA among its rows. The sample table holds about 440,000 distinct CDR3 sequences, of which roughly 15% were seen once. About 25% of the sample goes to the ten largest clones.

A further study also used this sample, focusing on T cells in Graves' hyperthyroidism and ophthalmopathy.

Sequenced here: peripheral blood mononuclear cells (PBMCs), sampled at new diagnosis, from a patient treated with antithyroid drugs. Receptors were obtained from a woman aged 18-30 years with Graves disease. Donor details come from another sample of the same person, matched by shared clones.

The DNA for the CDR3 is TGTGCCAGCAGCTTGGTCGCTAGCGGGAAAGGCACGCAGTATTTT. This encodes CASSLVASGKGTQYF. The chain links TRBV7-2 to TRBJ2-3, with 9 bases aligning to TRBD2. CDR1 is SGHTA, CDR2 FQGNSA, per germline. V was pared by 3 bases and J by 9 bases, with 10 bases of the junction left unmatched. The CDR3 loop spans 15 amino acids. The full variable domain, with the rest looked up from reference TRBV7-2 and TRBJ2-3, is GAGVSQSPSNKVTEKGKDVELRCDPISGHTALYWYRQSLGQGLEFLIYFQGNSAPDKSGLPSDRFSAERTGGSVSTLTIQRTQQEDSAVYLCASSLVASGKGTQYFGPGTRLTVL.

The chain employs TRBV27 and TRBJ2-3, with D perhaps matching TRBD2 (6 bases). V was clipped by 6 bases and J by 1 base, with 11 bases between them. Germline V gives CDR1 MNHEY, CDR2 SMNVEV (reference sequence). This CDR3 contains 14 residues. CDR3 region: CASRVWGGTDTQYF. The DNA for the CDR3 is TGTGCCAGCAGAGTTTGGGGGGGCACAGATACGCAGTATTTT.

This sequence joins TRBV6-2 or TRBV6-3 and TRBJ1-1, with unresolved D. The V end lost 0 bases, the J end lost 2 bases, and 10 bases lay between the germline ends. The CDR3 covers 15 residues. The germline gives CDR1 MNHEY, CDR2 SVGEGT. In nucleotides, the CDR3 is TGTGCCAGCAGTTACTCGATCAACGGCAACACTGAAGCTTTCTTT. It is translated as CASSYSINGNTEAFF.

This clonotype has more than one count but fewer than ten. The chain is built from TRBV20-1 and TRBJ2-1, with D unresolved. The assigned J gene may be wrong: the sequence end matches TRBJ2-5 better. Germline CDR1 is DFQATT and CDR2 is SNEGSKA (reference sequence). The CDR3 totals 14 residues. CDR3 sequence reads: CSARDLVTAETQYF. CDR3 sequence (DNA): TGCAGTGCTAGAGATCTCGTAACCGCCGAGACCCAGTACTTC.

This clonotype has more than one count but fewer than ten. This sequence joins TRBV5-1 and TRBJ2-7; D possibly corresponds to TRBD1 (6 bases). Germline V gene lookup returns CDR1 SGHRS and CDR2 YFSETQ. Trimming removed 9 bases at V and 3 bases at J, with 25 bases between. The CDR3 has 16 residues. The CDR3 nucleotides read TGCGCCACTATACTACAGGGCGCTTCTTCAGACTACGAGCAGTACTTC. Translating gives CATILQGASSDYEQYF.

This clonotype was seen more than once but under ten times. The chain combines TRBV19 with TRBJ1-1, with D perhaps matching TRBD1 (5 bases). Trimming stripped 7 bases from V and 1 base from J, with 13 bases between. CDR3 length equals 14 residues. CDR1 and CDR2 (germline): LNHDA, SQIVND (reference sequence). Here the CDR3 DNA reads TGTGCCAGTAACGCGATAACAGGGAACACTGAAGCTTTCTTT. This sequence encodes CASNAITGNTEAFF.

This clonotype was recorded many times. The rearrangement uses TRBV20-1 and TRBJ2-1; TRBD2 agrees at 7 bases. With 4 bases clipped from V and 3 bases from J, the junction kept 9 bases outside the gene matches. Germline CDR1 and CDR2: DFQATT and SNEGSKA (reference sequence). This CDR3 comprises 15 residues. CDR3 DNA: TGCAGTGCTACCGGGACTACACTAAACTACAATGAGCAGTTCTTC. Its protein product is CSATGTTLNYNEQFF.

This clonotype has ten or more counts. The V and J genes are TRBV2 and TRBJ2-3; 7 nucleotides line up with TRBD2. The CDR3 covers 16 residues. The J segment lost 1 base and the V segment lost 6 bases, leaving 10 bases of the junction unmatched. Germline V gene sequence: CDR1 SNHLY, CDR2 FYNNEI. CDR3 loop: CASRAGTTRGTDTQYF. The CDR3 region has the DNA TGTGCCAGCAGAGCCGGGACTACCCGCGGCACAGATACGCAGTATTTT.

The chain links TRBV20-1 to TRBJ1-5, with D hard to call. Germline V lookup: CDR1 DFQATT, CDR2 SNEGSKA (reference sequence). Trimming shortened V by 6 bases and J by 3 bases, and 12 bases separated the two germline ends. This CDR3 has 13 residues. The CDR3 spells CSAKAQINQPQHF. In DNA form, the CDR3 reads TGCAGTGCCAAGGCACAGATCAATCAGCCCCAGCATTTT.

At least ten counts were recorded for this clonotype. CDR3 sequence (DNA): TGTGCCAGCAGCGGAATAGCGGGAGCCTACGAGCAGTACTTC. As protein: CASSGIAGAYEQYF. The rearrangement links TRBV2 to TRBJ2-7; 9 bases fit TRBD2. CDR1 is SNHLY and CDR2 is FYNNEI in the germline V gene. Losses at the gene ends were 6 bases for V and 2 bases for J; bases not matched to a gene: 5. This CDR3 contains 14 residues.

This clonotype was counted many times. This rearrangement joins TRBV28 to TRBJ2-7; D may correspond to TRBD1 or TRBD2 (5 bases each). The germline V and J ends were trimmed by 5 bases and 6 bases, with 14 bases remaining between them. Per the germline V gene, CDR1 is MDHEN and CDR2 is SYDVKM. The CDR3 extends over 13 amino acids. CDR3 amino acids: CASSNSGTIEQYF. The CDR3 DNA follows: TGTGCCAGCAGTAATTCCGGGACGATCGAGCAGTACTTC. Supplemented by reference TRBV28 and TRBJ2-7, the full variable domain reads DVKVTQSSRYLVKRTGEKVFLECVQDMDHENMFWYRQDPGLGLRLIYFSYDVKMKEKGDIPEGYSVSREKKERFSLILESASTNQTSMYLCASSNSGTIEQYFGPGTRLTVT.

The chain uses TRBV6-9 and TRBJ1-3; no clear D gene. The CDR3 consists of 19 residues. V was pared by 3 bases and J by 0 bases, with 21 bases between. Germline CDR1 MNHGY, CDR2 SVAAGI. CDR3 in amino acids: CASSYSRREPRYSGNTIYF. CDR3 coding DNA: TGTGCCAGCAGTTACTCCCGCCGGGAACCTCGATACTCTGGAAACACCATATATTTT.

This clonotype was counted at least ten times. V usage is TRBV18 and J usage is TRBJ2-1, with D possibly called TRBD1 or TRBD2 (5 bases each). Germline V gene data show CDR1 as KGHSH and CDR2 as LQKENI. The CDR3 loop spans 15 amino acids. Trimming shortened V by 3 bases and J by 3 bases, and 12 bases separated the two germline ends. The CDR3 spells CASSPPGTLYNEQFF. CDR3 nucleotide sequence: TGTGCCAGCTCACCTCCCGGGACCCTCTACAATGAGCAGTTCTTC.

This clonotype was observed at least ten times. The V call is TRBV6-5, the J call TRBJ2-7; 8 positions agree with TRBD2. CDR1 is MNHEY and CDR2 is SVGAGI in the germline V gene. The CDR3 consists of 15 residues. V shed 4 bases and J 5 bases; nucleotides not matched to a gene: 10. The CDR3 coding sequence is TGTGCCAGCAGTTTAGCCGGGACTAGGGGCCACGAGCAGTACTTC. The encoded protein is CASSLAGTRGHEQYF.

This clonotype was recorded a few times. The chain is built from TRBV27 and TRBJ2-3; D is undetermined. Trimming cost V 3 bases and J 0 bases, with 13 bases left between them. Germline V gene lookup returns CDR1 MNHEY and CDR2 SMNVEV (reference sequence). CDR3 length: 16 amino acids. For the CDR3, the DNA is TGTGCCAGCAGTTTTTCTAGTCCCATCAGCACAGATACGCAGTATTTT. Residues: CASSFSSPISTDTQYF.

This clonotype was detected ten times or more. This chain links TRBV5-4 with TRBJ2-7, with TRBD1 matching 9 bases. Germline V gene data show CDR1 as SGHNT and CDR2 as YYREEE (reference sequence). CDR3 length equals 15 residues. J was trimmed by 5 bases and V by 1 base; bases with no gene match: 7. The CDR3: CASSLTGGAVHEQYF. For the CDR3, the DNA is TGTGCCAGCAGCTTGACAGGGGGCGCGGTCCACGAGCAGTACTTC.

The V gene is TRBV6-9, the J gene TRBJ2-3, with 9 bases identical to TRBD1. With the DNA end fitting TRBJ2-7 better, the J assignment may be wrong. This CDR3 region has 15 residues. Germline V lookup: CDR1 MNHGY, CDR2 SVAAGI. The CDR3 reads CASSYGSGQGYEQYF. Written as DNA, the CDR3 is TGTGCCAGCAGTTACGGATCGGGACAGGGATACGAGCAGTACTTC.

The chain combines TRBV28 with TRBJ2-7, with D tentatively TRBD2 (6 bases). The CDR3 length is 16 residues. The V and J ends lost 6 bases and 2 bases respectively, with 20 bases between them. Germline-derived CDR1 and CDR2 are MDHEN and SYDVKM. CDR3 residues: CASSHGRDWATYEQYF. The CDR3, as DNA: TGTGCCAGCAGCCATGGTCGGGACTGGGCAACCTACGAGCAGTACTTC.

This clonotype showed up many times. The chain combines TRBV2 with TRBJ2-1; the D is unclear. Germline lookup yields CDR1 SNHLY and CDR2 FYNNEI. Between the trimmed V and J ends, which lost 2 bases and 10 bases, there was a span of 12 bases. The CDR3 covers 13 residues. This chain's CDR3 is CASSEQAYGEQFF. The CDR3 bases are TGTGCCAGCAGTGAACAGGCCTACGGAGAGCAGTTCTTC.

The chain has TRBV10-2 and TRBJ2-7; 7 bases align to TRBD2. CDR1 is WSHSY, CDR2 SAAADI, per germline. Losses at the gene ends were 0 bases for V and 1 base for J; bases not matched to a gene: 3. This CDR3 contains 15 residues. The CDR3 spells CASSESTGRSYEQYF. Here the CDR3 DNA reads TGCGCCAGCAGTGAGTCGACCGGGAGGTCCTACGAGCAGTACTTC.